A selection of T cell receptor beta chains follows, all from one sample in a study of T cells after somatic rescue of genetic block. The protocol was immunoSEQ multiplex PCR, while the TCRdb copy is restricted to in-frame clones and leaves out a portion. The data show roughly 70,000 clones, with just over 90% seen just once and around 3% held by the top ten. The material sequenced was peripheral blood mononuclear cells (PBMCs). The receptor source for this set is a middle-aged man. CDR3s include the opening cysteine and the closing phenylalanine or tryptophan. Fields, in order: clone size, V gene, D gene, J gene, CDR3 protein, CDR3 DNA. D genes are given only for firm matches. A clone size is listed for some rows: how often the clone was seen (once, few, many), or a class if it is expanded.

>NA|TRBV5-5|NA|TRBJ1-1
CASSLRGLTIANTEAFF
TGTGCCAGCAGCCTGCGAGGACTGACTATAGCGAACACTGAAGCTTTCTTT
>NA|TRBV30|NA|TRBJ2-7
CAWSRGAADGYEQYF
TGTGCCTGGAGTCGTGGGGCCGCGGACGGGTACGAGCAGTACTTC
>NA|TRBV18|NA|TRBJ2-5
CASSPGNTQETQYF
TGTGCCAGCTCACCGGGCAATACCCAAGAGACCCAGTACTTC
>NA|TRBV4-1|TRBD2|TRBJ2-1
CASSQGALAGGPGNEQFF
TGCGCCAGCAGCCAAGGGGCACTAGCGGGGGGGCCGGGCAATGAGCAGTTCTTC
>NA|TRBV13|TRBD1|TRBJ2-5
CASSPGQGGWETQYF
TGTGCCAGCAGCCCGGGACAGGGTGGTTGGGAGACCCAGTACTTC
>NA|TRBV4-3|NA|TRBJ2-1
CASSQILGEQDEQFF
TGCGCCAGCAGCCAAATCTTGGGGGAGCAGGATGAGCAGTTCTTC
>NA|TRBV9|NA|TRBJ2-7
CASSVGRSSYEQYF
TGTGCCAGCAGCGTAGGACGGAGCTCCTACGAGCAGTACTTC
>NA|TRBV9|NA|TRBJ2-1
CASSVEGTVEPLDEQFF
TGTGCCAGCAGCGTAGAGGGGACGGTAGAACCTCTGGATGAGCAGTTCTTC
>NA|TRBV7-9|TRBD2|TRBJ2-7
CASTLLAGGEQYF
TGTGCCAGCACCCTGCTAGCGGGAGGTGAGCAGTACTTC
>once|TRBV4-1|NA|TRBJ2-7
CASSQDPLNERYF
TGCGCCAGCAGCCAAGACCCTCTGAACGAGCGGTACTTC
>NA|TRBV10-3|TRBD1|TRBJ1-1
CAIRSRGQGMNTEAFF
TGTGCCATCAGATCCCGGGGACAGGGCATGAACACTGAAGCTTTCTTT
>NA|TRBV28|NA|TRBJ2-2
CASSPQRTNTGELFF
TGTGCCAGCAGCCCCCAGCGGACGAACACCGGGGAGCTGTTTTTT
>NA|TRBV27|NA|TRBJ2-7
CASSLLASAYEQYF
TGTGCCAGCAGTTTACTAGCGTCAGCCTACGAGCAGTACTTC
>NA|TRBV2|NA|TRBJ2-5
CASSHDRTVQETQYF
TGTGCCAGCAGCCACGACAGGACAGTTCAAGAGACCCAGTACTTC
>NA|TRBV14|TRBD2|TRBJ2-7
CASSQTSGLFEQYF
TGTGCCAGCAGCCAGACTAGCGGGTTATTCGAGCAGTACTTC
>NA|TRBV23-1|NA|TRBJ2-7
CASCRESYEQYF
TGCGCCAGCTGTCGGGAGTCCTACGAGCAGTACTTC
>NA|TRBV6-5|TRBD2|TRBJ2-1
CASSRLAGRYNEQFF
TGTGCCAGCAGTCGACTAGCGGGACGATACAATGAGCAGTTCTTC
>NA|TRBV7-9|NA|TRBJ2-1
CASRDDGSFMDEQFF
TGTGCCAGCAGGGACGACGGGTCTTTCATGGATGAGCAGTTCTTC
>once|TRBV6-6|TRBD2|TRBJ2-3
CASRPGLAGDTQYF
TGTGCCAGCAGGCCGGGACTAGCGGGAGATACGCAGTATTTT
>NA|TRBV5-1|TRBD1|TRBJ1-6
CASSLGDRGSNSPLHF
TGCGCCAGCAGCTTAGGGGACAGGGGTTCTAATTCACCCCTCCACTTT
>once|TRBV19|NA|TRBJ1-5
CASDPQEVGFPDQPQHF
TGTGCCTCCGACCCCCAGGAAGTTGGGTTTCCGGATCAGCCCCAGCATTTT
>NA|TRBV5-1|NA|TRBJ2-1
CASSFTSGVPGEQFF
TGCGCCAGCAGCTTTACCTCCGGGGTCCCAGGTGAGCAGTTCTTC
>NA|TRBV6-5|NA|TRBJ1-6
CASSYSPGRSNSPLHF
TGTGCCAGCAGTTACTCACCCGGCCGTTCCAATTCACCCCTCCACTTT
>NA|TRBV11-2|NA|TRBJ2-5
CASSRVRGAEGETQYF
TGTGCCAGCAGCCGTGTCAGGGGGGCGGAAGGAGAGACCCAGTACTTC
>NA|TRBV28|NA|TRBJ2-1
CASSLLVGGSYNEQFF
TGTGCCAGCAGTCTCCTGGTAGGCGGCTCCTACAATGAGCAGTTCTTC
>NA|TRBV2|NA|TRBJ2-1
CASAGGGRLEEQFF
TGTGCCAGCGCGGGTGGGGGGCGCCTAGAGGAGCAGTTCTTC
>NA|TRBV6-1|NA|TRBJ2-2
CASSDTRTGELFF
TGTGCCAGCAGTGATACAAGGACCGGGGAGCTGTTTTTT
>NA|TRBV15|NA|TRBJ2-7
CATSRDRQAAYEQYF
TGTGCCACCAGCAGAGATCGGCAGGCCGCCTACGAGCAGTACTTC
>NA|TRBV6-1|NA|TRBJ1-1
CASSEKFESTEAFF
TGTGCCAGCAGTGAGAAATTTGAGAGCACTGAAGCTTTCTTT
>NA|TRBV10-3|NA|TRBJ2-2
CAISGGFANTGELFF
TGTGCCATCAGCGGGGGTTTCGCGAACACCGGGGAGCTGTTTTTT
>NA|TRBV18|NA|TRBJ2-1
CASSPPSGRSNEQFF
TGTGCCAGCTCACCACCGAGCGGAAGAAGTAATGAGCAGTTCTTC
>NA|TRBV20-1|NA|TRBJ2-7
CSPEVPFPSF
TGCAGCCCTGAAGTCCCCTTCCCGAGTTTC
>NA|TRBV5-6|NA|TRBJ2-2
CASSLGDGAGELFF
TGTGCCAGCAGCTTGGGGGACGGGGCCGGGGAGCTGTTTTTT
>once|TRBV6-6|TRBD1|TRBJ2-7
CASSQTDRASYEQYF
TGTGCCAGCAGCCAGACCGACAGGGCTTCCTACGAGCAGTACTTC
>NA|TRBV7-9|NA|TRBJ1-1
CAQTRDPNTEAFF
TGTGCCCAGACCCGCGACCCGAACACTGAAGCTTTCTTT
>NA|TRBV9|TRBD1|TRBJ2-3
CASSVRQGWDTQYF
TGTGCCAGCAGCGTTCGACAGGGATGGGATACGCAGTATTTT
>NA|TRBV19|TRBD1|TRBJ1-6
CASSTDRGGSPLHF
TGTGCCAGTAGTACAGACAGGGGAGGTTCACCCCTCCACTTT
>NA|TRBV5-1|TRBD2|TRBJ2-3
CASSMGTSDTTDMQYF
TGCGCCAGCAGCATGGGGACTAGCGATACCACAGATATGCAGTATTTT
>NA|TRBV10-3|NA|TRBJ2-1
CAISESGEQFF
TGTGCCATCAGTGAGTCTGGTGAGCAGTTCTTC
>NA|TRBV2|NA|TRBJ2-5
CASSDGGSTETQYF
TGTGCCAGCAGTGATGGGGGAAGTACGGAGACCCAGTACTTC
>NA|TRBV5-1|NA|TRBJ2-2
CASSSQGTANTGELFF
TGCGCCAGCAGCTCACAGGGTACCGCGAACACCGGGGAGCTGTTTTTT
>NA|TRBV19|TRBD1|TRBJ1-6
CASRQTGTVNSPLHF
TGTGCCAGTAGGCAAACCGGGACAGTGAATTCACCCCTCCACTTT
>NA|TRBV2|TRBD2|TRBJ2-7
CASRSLIAGGLSYEQYF
TGTGCCAGCAGGTCTCTAATTGCGGGAGGACTCTCCTACGAGCAGTACTTC
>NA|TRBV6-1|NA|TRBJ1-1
CASSKWGTEAFF
TGTGCCAGCAGCAAATGGGGCACTGAAGCTTTCTTT
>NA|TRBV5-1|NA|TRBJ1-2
CASSSLSLQEGYGYTF
TGCGCCAGCAGCTCCTTAAGCCTACAGGAAGGTTATGGCTACACCTTC
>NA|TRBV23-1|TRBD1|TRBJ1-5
CASSQPTGRISNQPQHF
TGCGCCAGCAGTCAACCGACAGGGAGGATTAGCAATCAGCCCCAGCATTTT
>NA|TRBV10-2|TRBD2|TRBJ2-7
CASSEVRGWEQYF
TGCGCCAGCAGTGAGGTGCGGGGGTGGGAGCAGTACTTC
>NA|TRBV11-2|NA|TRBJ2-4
CASSFAGFAAKNIQYF
TGTGCCAGCAGCTTTGCAGGGTTTGCGGCCAAAAACATTCAGTACTTC
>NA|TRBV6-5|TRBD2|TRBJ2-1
CASRSTSGRANEQFF
TGTGCCAGCAGATCGACTAGCGGGAGGGCAAATGAGCAGTTCTTC
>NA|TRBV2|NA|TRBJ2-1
CASSRTFSSYNEQFF
TGTGCCAGCAGTCGGACATTTAGCTCCTACAATGAGCAGTTCTTC
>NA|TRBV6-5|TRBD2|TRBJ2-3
CASMGSGKSTDTQYF
TGTGCCAGCATGGGGAGCGGGAAGAGCACAGATACGCAGTATTTT
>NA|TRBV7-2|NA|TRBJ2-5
CASSLGGFLDRQETQYF
TGTGCCAGCAGCTTAGGGGGTTTTTTGGACAGACAAGAGACCCAGTACTTC
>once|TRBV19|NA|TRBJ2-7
CASSMGPFFYEQYF
TGTGCCAGTAGTATGGGACCTTTTTTCTACGAGCAGTACTTC
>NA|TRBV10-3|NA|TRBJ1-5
CAISEGKTGSNQPQHF
TGTGCCATCAGTGAGGGTAAGACAGGAAGCAATCAGCCCCAGCATTTT
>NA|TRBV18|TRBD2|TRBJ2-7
CASSPWEGYEQYF
TGTGCCAGCTCACCGTGGGAGGGCTACGAGCAGTACTTC